One sample yielded the 10 T cell receptor beta chains listed below, sequenced in a study of blood T cell repertoires in COVID-19. Clones were sequenced by immunoSEQ multiplex PCR, and TCRdb holds only the in-frame ones, with some missing. The sample yields some 200,000 clones, around 81% seen once. Sequencing was done on a sample of peripheral blood. Receptors originate from a woman older than 75 with COVID-19, enrolled during active disease.

The rearrangement joins TRBV28 to TRBJ1-6, with 10 bases that match TRBD1. Germline CDR1 MDHEN, CDR2 SYDVKM. CDR3 length: 16 amino acids. J gave up 9 bases and V 3 bases, and 8 bases lay outside the gene matches. CDR3 protein: CASSFDRGPGGSPLHF. DNA of the CDR3: TGTGCCAGCAGTTTCGACAGGGGGCCCGGTGGTTCACCCCTCCACTTT.

This clone has a single count. The chain carries TRBV6-8 and TRBJ2-7; D call uncertain. Trimming took 6 bases from V and 0 from J, leaving 9 bases between them. CDR3 length: 13 residues. Germline V gene data show CDR1 as MNHGY and CDR2 as SAAAGT. The CDR3 sequence: CASSAASSYEQYF. The CDR3 DNA reads TGTGCCAGCAGCGCGGCCAGCTCCTACGAGCAGTACTTC.

The chain uses TRBV4-2 and TRBJ1-6; D may be TRBD1 (5 bases). V was shortened by 0 bases and J by 7 bases, with 13 bases between the two germline ends. The CDR3 loop spans 16 amino acids. Germline V CDR1 and CDR2: LGHNA, YNFKEQ. CDR3 in DNA: TGTGCCAGCAGCCAAGATGGACACCCTACCAATTCACCCCTCCACTTT. Protein: CASSQDGHPTNSPLHF.

The rearrangement links TRBV5-6 to TRBJ2-3; 8 positions agree with TRBD1. The CDR3 is made up of 16 amino acids. V was pared by 4 bases and J by 1 base, with 8 bases of the junction left unmatched. In germline, CDR1 is SGHDT, CDR2 YYEEEE. CDR3 DNA: TGTGCCAGCAGCACCCGGGACAGGATCGGCACAGATACGCAGTATTTT. Translating it yields CASSTRDRIGTDTQYF.

The rearrangement uses TRBV7-2 and TRBJ2-1, with D perhaps matching TRBD2 (5 bases). Germline V gene sequence: CDR1 SGHTA, CDR2 FQGNSA. The CDR3 has 15 residues. V lost 3 bases to trimming and J lost 9 bases, with 18 bases between them. CDR3 sequence: CASSFGVLLGGEQFF. The DNA of the CDR3 is TGTGCCAGCAGCTTCGGGGTGCTCCTTGGAGGTGAGCAGTTCTTC.

The rearrangement links TRBV5-6 to TRBJ1-3, with D unresolved. Germline values: CDR1 SGHDT, CDR2 YYEEEE. This CDR3 comprises 16 residues. V shed 0 bases and J shed 4 bases, with 14 bases lying between them. The DNA of the CDR3 is TGTGCCAGCAGCTTGGCCCTTAGGGAGCCCGGAAACACCATATATTTT. Its protein is CASSLALREPGNTIYF.

V usage is TRBV6-6 and J usage is TRBJ1-1; D is unresolved. CDR1 MNHNY and CDR2 SVGAGI come from the germline V gene (reference sequence). This CDR3 comprises 12 residues. The V end lost 6 bases, the J end lost 0 bases, and 5 bases lay between the germline ends. In nucleotides, the CDR3 is TGTGCCAGCAGGACACTGAACACTGAAGCTTTCTTT. Its translation: CASRTLNTEAFF.

The rearrangement joins TRBV5-1 to TRBJ2-3; tentatively, D is TRBD2 (7 bases). Trimming removed 0 bases at V and 5 bases at J, with 16 bases between. There are 16 residues in the CDR3. Germline CDR1 is SGHRS and CDR2 is YFSETQ. In nucleotides, the CDR3 is TGCGCCAGCAGCTTGGGGGGGCGCGGGAGTGTAGATACGCAGTATTTT. Encoded protein: CASSLGGRGSVDTQYF.

The genes are TRBV5-8 and TRBJ1-2; no reliable D call. The CDR3 length is 17 residues. V was pared by 6 bases and J by 5 bases, with 26 bases between. Germline assignment: CDR1 SGHTS and CDR2 YDEGEE. CDR3 amino acids: CASTFIWVHLGIYGYTF. CDR3 DNA: TGTGCCAGCACCTTTATTTGGGTCCACTTGGGCATATATGGCTACACCTTC.

Of note for this clone: Other DNA sequences in this sample translate to the same CDR3. The chain joins TRBV2 to TRBJ1-5; D not resolved. The CDR3 contains 13 residues. The V gene's germline CDR1 is SNHLY and CDR2 FYNNEI. V lost 4 bases and J lost 1, with 5 bases in between. The CDR3 protein is CASSGQSNQPQHF. CDR3 DNA sequence: TGTGCCAGCAGTGGGCAGAGCAATCAGCCCCAGCATTTT.